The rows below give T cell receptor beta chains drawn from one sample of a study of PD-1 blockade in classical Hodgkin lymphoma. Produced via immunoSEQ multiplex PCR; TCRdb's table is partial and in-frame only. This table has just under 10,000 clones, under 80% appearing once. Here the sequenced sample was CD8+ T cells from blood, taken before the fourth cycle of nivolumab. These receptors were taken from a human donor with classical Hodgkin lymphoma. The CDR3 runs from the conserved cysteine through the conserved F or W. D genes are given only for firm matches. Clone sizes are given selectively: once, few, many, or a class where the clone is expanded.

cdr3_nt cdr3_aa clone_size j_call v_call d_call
TGTGCCAGCAGTTACGGGGGATCGGGAGATAAAAGGGAAGCTTTCTTT CASSYGGSGDKREAFF once TRBJ1-1 TRBV6-6 .
TGTGCCAGCAGTTACGAGAGAGGCTACAATGAGCAGTTCTTC CASSYERGYNEQFF . TRBJ2-1 TRBV6-6 .
TGTGCCAGCAGTTACGGTCCTAGTCGTTCGCAGTATTTT CASSYGPSRSQYF . TRBJ2-3 TRBV6-5 .
TGTGCCAGCAGCTTGGGCTATGGCTACACCTTC CASSLGYGYTF . TRBJ1-2 TRBV5-4 .
TGTGCCAGCAGCCCTTGGACTAGCGCAAACTACAATGAGCAGTTCTTC CASSPWTSANYNEQFF . TRBJ2-1 TRBV13 TRBD2
TGTGCCAGCAGGGCTGTAAGCTCTGGAAACACCATATATTTT CASRAVSSGNTIYF . TRBJ1-3 TRBV2 .
TGTGCCAGCAGCGTAGGAAGTAGCGGATTATACAATGAGCAGTTCTTC CASSVGSSGLYNEQFF medium-sized TRBJ2-1 TRBV9 .
TGTGCCAGCAGCCCCGGACTGACCTACTACGAGCAGTACTTC CASSPGLTYYEQYF . TRBJ2-7 TRBV5-6 .
TGTGCCAGCAGTCCCGGGACTAGCGGGAGGGCCGGTGAGCAGTTCTTC CASSPGTSGRAGEQFF . TRBJ2-1 TRBV27 TRBD2
TGTGCCAGCAGGGAGACAGGGGTCAACTACGAGCAGTACTTC CASRETGVNYEQYF . TRBJ2-7 TRBV2 TRBD1
TGTGCCAGCAGCTTGATCGGGACAGACTATGGCTACACCTTC CASSLIGTDYGYTF once TRBJ1-2 TRBV5-4 TRBD1
TGTGCCAGCAGTTTAGGGAGTCGCACTGAAGCTTTCTTT CASSLGSRTEAFF . TRBJ1-1 TRBV27 .
TGTGCCAGCAGTTCAGGGGGCTACTATGGCTACACCTTC CASSSGGYYGYTF . TRBJ1-2 TRBV27 TRBD1
TGCGCCAGCAGCCAAGAAGGGACCGGGACAGGCCGCTCCTACGAGCAGTACTTC CASSQEGTGTGRSYEQYF few TRBJ2-7 TRBV4-1 TRBD1
TGTGCCATCAGCTTCAAGACTAGGCGGTACTTC CAISFKTRRYF few TRBJ2-7 TRBV10-3 .
TGTGCCAGCAGCCTAGGGGGTTGGGAGACCCAGTACTTC CASSLGGWETQYF . TRBJ2-5 TRBV5-4 .
TGTGCCAGCTCACCCGTGAGGACATTGAACACTGAAGCTTTCTTT CASSPVRTLNTEAFF . TRBJ1-1 TRBV18 .
TGTGCCAGCAGCCCCCGGACAGGAGATAACACCGGGGAGCTGTTTTTT CASSPRTGDNTGELFF . TRBJ2-2 TRBV7-7 TRBD1
TGTGCCAGCAGCTCCAGAACAGGGGGAGAAACTGAAGCTTTCTTT CASSSRTGGETEAFF . TRBJ1-1 TRBV11-2 TRBD1
TGTGCCAGCAGCCCCGGAGTTTCCTACGAGCAGTACTTC CASSPGVSYEQYF . TRBJ2-7 TRBV5-8 .
TGTGCCAGCAGTCCCGGACTAGCGGGGGCCTCCTACGAGCAGTACTTC CASSPGLAGASYEQYF . TRBJ2-7 TRBV28 TRBD2
TGTGCCAGCAGCTTAGTTATTGGATACAATGAGCAGTTCTTC CASSLVIGYNEQFF . TRBJ2-1 TRBV11-2 .
TGTGCCAGCAGCCCCGAGGTCACAGATACGCAGTATTTT CASSPEVTDTQYF . TRBJ2-3 TRBV9 .
TGCGCCAGCAGCTGGGACAGCACTGAAGCTTTCTTT CASSWDSTEAFF . TRBJ1-1 TRBV5-1 TRBD1
TGTGCCAGCAGCTCGGAGGAGGGGGAAGGTTGGGATACGCAGTATTTT CASSSEEGEGWDTQYF . TRBJ2-3 TRBV7-8 .
TGTGCCAGCAGACTAAAGACAGGGAATGGGATCTATGGCTACACCTTC CASRLKTGNGIYGYTF . TRBJ1-2 TRBV27 TRBD1
TGTGCCAGTACCCCAGGGGATGAGCAGTTCTTC CASTPGDEQFF . TRBJ2-1 TRBV19 .
TGTGCCAGCAGCGCCTCAGGCAACACTGAAGCTTTCTTT CASSASGNTEAFF . TRBJ1-1 TRBV9 .
TGTGCCACCAGGGGTTCCGGGGAGCTGTTTTTT CATRGSGELFF . TRBJ2-2 TRBV6-1 .
TGTGCCAGCAGTTTAGTGGGGGCTTCTGGGGCCAACGTCCTGACTTTC CASSLVGASGANVLTF . TRBJ2-6 TRBV27 .
TGTGCCAGCAGTTTAGGGTCCCTAGCTACTCTACGTGAGCAGTTCTTC CASSLGSLATLREQFF once TRBJ2-1 TRBV27 .
TGCGCCAGCAGTTTGACAGGGGGAAGGGAGACCCAGTACTTC CASSLTGGRETQYF . TRBJ2-5 TRBV5-1 TRBD1
TGTGCCAGCAGACCTCCGGGACAGGGGGTCAATGAGCAGTTCTTC CASRPPGQGVNEQFF . TRBJ2-1 TRBV28 TRBD1
TGTGCCAGCAGCTTCCGGACTAGCGGGAACACCGGGGAGCTGTTTTTT CASSFRTSGNTGELFF . TRBJ2-2 TRBV9 TRBD2
TGTGCCAGCAGCTTAGGATGGAACACCGGGGAGCTGTTTTTT CASSLGWNTGELFF few TRBJ2-2 TRBV7-6 .
TGCGCCAGCAGGTTCGAGGGGGAAGCGACTGAAGCTTTCTTT CASRFEGEATEAFF . TRBJ1-1 TRBV4-1 .
TGTGCCAGCAGGGACGGACATTCCACAGATACGCAGTATTTT CASRDGHSTDTQYF . TRBJ2-3 TRBV6-6 .